Listed below are T cell receptor beta chains from one sample, sequenced in a study of T cell repertoires and HLA-DP antigens. Sequenced by immunoSEQ multiplex PCR; TCRdb stores in-frame clones only, minus some. The sample yields approximately 86,000 clones, roughly 86% seen once. Their cognate antigens are unknown. The sequencing sample was made of CD4+ T cells from PBMCs. These receptor sequences come from a man aged 50 to 59 in good health and CMV-seronegative. CDR3s include the opening cysteine and the closing phenylalanine or tryptophan. A D gene is named only where the DNA matches it firmly.

>TRBV30|-|TRBJ2-3
CAWKDRGMRGDTQYF
TGTGCCTGGAAGGACAGAGGCATGCGTGGGGATACGCAGTATTTT
>TRBV7-7|TRBD1|TRBJ2-1
CASSLDRDNEQFF
TGTGCTAGCAGCTTAGACAGGGACAATGAGCAGTTCTTC
>TRBV4-3|-|TRBJ1-6
CASSQEWGTNSPLHF
TGCGCCAGCAGCCAAGAGTGGGGAACTAATTCACCCCTCCACTTT
>TRBV5-1|-|TRBJ1-6
CASSNFGGRTPNSPLHF
TGCGCCAGCAGCAACTTCGGTGGTCGGACACCAAATTCACCCCTCCACTTT
>TRBV5-1|-|TRBJ1-4
CASSLASGPINEKLFF
TGCGCCAGCAGCTTGGCCAGTGGGCCGATTAATGAAAAACTGTTTTTT
>TRBV11-3|TRBD2|TRBJ2-7
CASRETSGRASDEHEQYF
TGTGCCAGCAGAGAAACTAGCGGGAGGGCCAGCGATGAACACGAGCAGTACTTC
>TRBV10-3|-|TRBJ1-5
CAISDTNQPQHF
TGTGCCATCAGTGATACCAATCAGCCCCAGCATTTT
>TRBV28|-|TRBJ2-3
CASSVGGYGDTQYF
TGTGCCAGCAGTGTGGGTGGGTATGGAGATACGCAGTATTTT
>TRBV9|TRBD2|TRBJ2-2
CASRETSGGTGELFF
TGTGCCAGCAGAGAGACTAGCGGAGGAACCGGGGAGCTGTTTTTT
>TRBV6-5|-|TRBJ1-5
CASSQDLNQPQHF
TGTGCCAGCAGTCAGGACCTCAATCAGCCCCAGCATTTT
>TRBV7-3|-|TRBJ2-1
CASSPGSGYNEQFF
TGTGCCAGCAGCCCCGGTTCAGGGTACAATGAGCAGTTCTTC